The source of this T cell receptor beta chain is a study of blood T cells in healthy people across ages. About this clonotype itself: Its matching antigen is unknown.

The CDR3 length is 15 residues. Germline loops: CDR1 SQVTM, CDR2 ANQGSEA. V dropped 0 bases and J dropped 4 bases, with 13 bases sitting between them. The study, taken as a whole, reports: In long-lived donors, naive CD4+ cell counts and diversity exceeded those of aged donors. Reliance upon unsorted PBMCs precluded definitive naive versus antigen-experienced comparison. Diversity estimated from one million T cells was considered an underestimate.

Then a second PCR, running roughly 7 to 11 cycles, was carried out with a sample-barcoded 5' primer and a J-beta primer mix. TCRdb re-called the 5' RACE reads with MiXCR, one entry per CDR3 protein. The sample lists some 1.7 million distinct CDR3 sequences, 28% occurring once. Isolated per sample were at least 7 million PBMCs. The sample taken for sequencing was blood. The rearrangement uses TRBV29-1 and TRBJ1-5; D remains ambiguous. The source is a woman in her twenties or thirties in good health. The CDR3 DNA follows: TGCAGCGTTGAAGATCACCGGGGAGGGAATCAGCCCCAGCATTTT. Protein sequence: CSVEDHRGGNQPQHF.